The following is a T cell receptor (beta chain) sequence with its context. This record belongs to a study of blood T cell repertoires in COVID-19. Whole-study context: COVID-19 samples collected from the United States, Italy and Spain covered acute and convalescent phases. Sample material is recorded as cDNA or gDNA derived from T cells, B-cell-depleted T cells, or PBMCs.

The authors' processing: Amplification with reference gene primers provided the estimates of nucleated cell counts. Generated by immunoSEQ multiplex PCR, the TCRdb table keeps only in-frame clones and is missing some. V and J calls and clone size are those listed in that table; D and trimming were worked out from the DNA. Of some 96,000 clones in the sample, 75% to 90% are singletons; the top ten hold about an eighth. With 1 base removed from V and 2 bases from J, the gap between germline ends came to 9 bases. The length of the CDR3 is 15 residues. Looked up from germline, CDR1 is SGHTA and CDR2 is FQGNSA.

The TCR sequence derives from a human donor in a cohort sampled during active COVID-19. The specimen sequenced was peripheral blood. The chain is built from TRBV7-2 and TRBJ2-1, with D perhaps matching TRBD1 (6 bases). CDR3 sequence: CASSLVGGAYNEQFF. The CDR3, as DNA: TGTGCCAGCAGCTTAGTAGGGGGAGCCTACAATGAGCAGTTCTTC.